A selection of T cell receptor beta chains follows, all from one sample in a study of blood T cells in healthy people across ages. TCRdb fed the 5' RACE reads into MiXCR, producing one record per CDR3 protein. The sample includes over 950,000 distinct CDR3 sequences, roughly 51% of them seen just once. The sample was blood. Receptors were obtained from a woman aged 55-69 years in good health. CDR3s include the opening cysteine and the closing phenylalanine or tryptophan. The order of the fields is J gene, V gene, clone size, D gene, CDR3 DNA, CDR3 protein. A D gene is named only where the DNA matches it firmly. Only some rows state a clone size, as once, few, many or a class for expanded clones.

TRBJ2-7	TRBV7-2	few	-	TGTGCCAGCAGCTCACGTAGGGGGGCCTACTACGAGCAGTACTTC	CASSSRRGAYYEQYF
TRBJ2-3	TRBV9	few	TRBD2	TGTGCCAGCAGCGCGAGACTAGCGGGAGGACCAGATACGCAGTATTTT	CASSARLAGGPDTQYF
TRBJ2-7	TRBV2	few	-	TGTGCCAGCAGTGTAGACGAGCAGTACTTC	CASSVDEQYF
TRBJ2-4	TRBV15	-	-	TGTGCCACCAGCAGAGGGGGGGTGCGGCTAGCCAAAAACATTCAGTACTTC	CATSRGGVRLAKNIQYF
TRBJ1-4	TRBV27	-	-	TGTGCCAGCAGTTTTGACGGAAATGAAAAACTGTTTTTT	CASSFDGNEKLFF
TRBJ2-7	TRBV5-1	-	TRBD2	TGCGCCAGCAGCTTGTTAGCGGGAAGATTCTACGAGCAGTACTTC	CASSLLAGRFYEQYF
TRBJ2-7	TRBV7-3	-	TRBD1	TGTGCCTGCAGCTTAACAGGGGGCAGCGTTCAGTACTTC	CACSLTGGSVQYF
TRBJ1-4	TRBV4-2	-	TRBD1	TGTGCCAGCAGCCTAGCCGGGACAGGGACGGGAAAAAGAGAAAAACTGTTTTTT	CASSLAGTGTGKREKLFF
TRBJ2-7	TRBV7-8	once	-	TGTGCCAGCAGCGTAGAATCACCCTACGAGCAGTACTTC	CASSVESPYEQYF
TRBJ2-3	TRBV24-1	-	TRBD2	TGTGCCACCAGTGATCTTGGGACTAAAAACACAGATACGCAGTATTTT	CATSDLGTKNTDTQYF
TRBJ2-1	TRBV3-1	-	-	TGTGCCAGCAGCCCTCAACGGGGGCCTTACAATGAGCAGTTCTTC	CASSPQRGPYNEQFF
TRBJ1-1	TRBV9	-	-	TGTGCCAGCAGCGGGGTCAGTACGACTGAAGCTTTCTTT	CASSGVSTTEAFF
TRBJ2-1	TRBV28	-	-	TGTGCCAGCAGTCCGCCCCGAAATAGGAGGGGCGGTGAGCAGTTCTTC	CASSPPRNRRGGEQFF
TRBJ2-1	TRBV4-3	-	-	TGCGCCAGCAGCCCCATGGGAGCGGAGCTTTACAATGAGCAGTTCTTC	CASSPMGAELYNEQFF
TRBJ1-1	TRBV29-1	few	-	TGCAGCGTTACTCTCCAGGGTATGAACACTGAAGCTTTCTTT	CSVTLQGMNTEAFF
TRBJ2-5	TRBV4-3	few	TRBD2	TGCGCCAGCAGCCTCGGACTAGCGGGAGGGCCTTTGTCAGAGACCCAGTACTTC	CASSLGLAGGPLSETQYF
TRBJ2-7	TRBV5-1	few	TRBD1	TGCGCCAGCAGCGGAGTACGACAGGGTGGCGAGCAGTACTTC	CASSGVRQGGEQYF
TRBJ2-7	TRBV29-1	few	-	TGCAGCGTTGACGGAGCGAGGGGGGAGCAGTACTTC	CSVDGARGEQYF
TRBJ2-1	TRBV6-6	many	-	TGTGCCAGCAGTTACCTGAACCTCCCTGAGCAGTTCTTC	CASSYLNLPEQFF
TRBJ1-6	TRBV12-3/TRBV12-4	many	-	TGTGCCAGCAGCCGGGGAGGGAATTCACCCCTCCACTTT	CASSRGGNSPLHF
TRBJ2-1	TRBV4-1	-	-	TGCGCCAGCAGTTCCATAACTCCTCGCCCAAACAATGAGCAGTTCTTC	CASSSITPRPNNEQFF
TRBJ2-3	TRBV25-1	few	-	TGTGCCAGCAGTGAATATATAGCTCCCCCAGATACGCAGTATTTT	CASSEYIAPPDTQYF
TRBJ1-5	TRBV21-1	once	-	TGTGCCAGCAGCAAAGTGGCGTCAGAGGGCAATCAGCCCCAGCATTTT	CASSKVASEGNQPQHF
TRBJ2-7	TRBV6-5	few	TRBD1	TGTGCCAGCAGTAAAAAGAGGGGGCTCGGGTACGAGCAGTACTTC	CASSKKRGLGYEQYF
TRBJ1-1	TRBV2	-	TRBD1	TGTGCCAGCAGCCTTGGGACAGGGGTAATTACGGCAGCTTTCTTT	CASSLGTGVITAAFF
TRBJ1-1	TRBV11-2	once	-	TGTGCCAGCAGCTTAGCCCTCCTCCGGGACTTGAACACTGAAGCTTTCTTT	CASSLALLRDLNTEAFF
TRBJ2-1	TRBV20-1	-	TRBD2	TGCAGTGCTAGCGGAGCGGGAGTTGGCGATGAGCAGTTCTTC	CSASGAGVGDEQFF
TRBJ2-3	TRBV5-4	-	-	TGTGCCAGCAGCATAACAGGGTCTAGCACAGATACGCAGTATTTT	CASSITGSSTDTQYF
TRBJ2-3	TRBV5-1	-	TRBD1	TGCGCCAGCAGCTTTGACAGGGCGCCAGATACGCAGTATTTT	CASSFDRAPDTQYF
TRBJ2-1	TRBV11-2	-	TRBD2	TGTGCCAGCAGCTTAGGTCGGCTAGCGGGACGGTACAATGAGCAGTTCTTC	CASSLGRLAGRYNEQFF
TRBJ2-6	TRBV12-3/TRBV12-4	-	-	TGTGCCAGCAGTTCCCCGGGGTATCGTTCTGGGGCCAACGTCCTGACTTTC	CASSSPGYRSGANVLTF
TRBJ2-1	TRBV7-9	-	-	TGTGCCAGCAGCTTGGGCAGACAAGCCCGGGGTGAGCAGTTCTTC	CASSLGRQARGEQFF
TRBJ2-7	TRBV20-1	-	-	TGCAGTGCTAATAGCCTTTCGAGCTCCTACAATGAGCAGTACTTC	CSANSLSSSYNEQYF
TRBJ2-1	TRBV28	-	-	TGTGCCAGCAGTTTATTCTCTCGCAACCGGGGGTCCAATGAGCAGTTCTTC	CASSLFSRNRGSNEQFF
TRBJ2-7	TRBV20-1	few	TRBD2	TGCAGTGCCCGAACTAGCGGGTACTCCTACGAGCAGTACTTC	CSARTSGYSYEQYF